This TCR beta chain was found in a study of regulatory T cells in long-lasting Graves disease. With 5 bases clipped from V and 7 bases from J, the junction kept 7 bases outside the gene matches. The CDR3 runs to 15 residues. Germline V gene lookup returns CDR1 PRHDT and CDR2 FYEKMQ (reference sequence). This clonotype was observed a handful of times. Time point denoted: newly diagnosed GD, antithyroid drugs for less than 3 months. PBMC-derived RNA was used for the TCR library. HTBI primers from iRepertoire and Arm-PCR of CDR3 regions yielded the TCR beta libraries. TCRdb reprocessed the multiplex PCR reads with MiXCR, giving one entry per CDR3 protein. The sample records about 540,000 distinct CDR3 sequences, approximately 13% being singletons. These data were also reused for a study on T cells in Graves' hyperthyroidism and ophthalmopathy.

The sequence came from a young man with Graves disease. The J gene is TRBJ2-1, the V gene TRBV13; TRBD2 agrees at 11 bases. Sequenced material: peripheral blood mononuclear cells (PBMCs), taken at new diagnosis, from a patient treated with antithyroid drugs. The CDR3 coding sequence is TGTGCCAGCAGCCTTAGTTCTAGCGGGAGGAATGAGCAGTTCTTC. It yields the protein CASSLSSSGRNEQFF.